This TCR beta chain appears in the sequencing data of a study of T-cell memory formation after mild COVID-19. To note about this clonotype: Relative to the germline gene, one junction end is altered; a read error may explain this.

The CDR3 length is 14 residues. Germline values: CDR1 MGHRA, CDR2 YSYEKL. TCRdb used MiXCR to reprocess the 5' RACE reads, holding one entry per CDR3 protein. Of about 410,000 distinct CDR3 sequences listed, 23% are singletons. Specimen: PBMCs or a T cell subset sorted from them (not recorded which). The chain has TRBV4-1 and TRBJ1-1, with D perhaps TRBD1 (6 bases). The receptor comes from an adult woman who had mild COVID-19 (a few samples of this study predate the infection). Cell type and time point are not known. The CDR3 coding sequence is TGCGCCAGCGGCCAACGAGGGGGGAGCACTGAAGCTTTCTTT. It codes for CASGQRGGSTEAFF.